These 5 T cell receptor beta chains came from one sample sequenced in a study of identical twins (TCRdb year 2016). Libraries came from 5' RACE. Sequencing used an Illumina HiSeq 2000. TCRdb trimmed public reads at Q25 via fastp, called clones via MiXCR and kept in-frame beta chains. CDR3 protein duplicates are merged, each entry listing the most common genes and DNA. This sample is represented by 690,000 or so distinct CDR3 sequences; roughly 8% of them were singletons. The top ten clonotypes cover 0.75% to 1% of the sample. A further study also used this sample, focusing on yellow fever vaccine responses in identical twins.

Specimen: PBMCs. The receptor source for this set is a woman under 30 in good health.

The sample holds a few counts of this clonotype. J is TRBJ2-1 and V is TRBV29-1; 8 bases align to TRBD1. V was pared by 6 bases and J by 7 bases, with 11 bases of the junction left unmatched. Germline V gene lookup returns CDR1 SQVTM and CDR2 ANQGSEA. The CDR3 runs 14 residues. This chain's CDR3 is CSVHRTGTRNEQFF. DNA for the CDR3: TGCAGCGTCCACAGGACAGGGACAAGGAATGAGCAGTTCTTC.

This clonotype was observed many times. The V and J genes are TRBV12-3 or TRBV12-4 and TRBJ1-2; D perhaps matches TRBD1 (5 bases). V shed 2 bases and J shed 8 bases, with 18 bases lying between them. The CDR3 is 15 residues long. The CDR3 loop is CASSLSGSPSLGYTF. The CDR3 bases are TGTGCCAGCAGTTTATCAGGGAGCCCCTCCTTGGGCTACACCTTC.

The chain combines TRBV18 with TRBJ2-6, with 13 bases identical to TRBD2. The CDR3 has 19 residues. Germline V gene lookup returns CDR1 KGHSH and CDR2 LQKENI. The trim removed 2 bases at V and 7 bases at J, leaving 11 bases unmatched. CDR3 residues: CASSPEAPGLAGSANVLTF. As DNA, the CDR3 is TGTGCCAGCTCACCAGAAGCCCCGGGACTAGCGGGAAGTGCCAACGTCCTGACTTTC.

This clonotype was observed many times. This chain joins TRBV24-1 and TRBJ2-1; no reliable D call. Germline lookup yields CDR1 KGHDR and CDR2 SFDVKD. The CDR3 extends over 13 amino acids. Trimming removed 0 bases at V and 12 bases at J, with 11 bases between. CDR3 DNA sequence: TGTGCCACCAGTGATTTGTGGAGCGTCAGGCAGTTCTTC. This gives the protein CATSDLWSVRQFF.

This clonotype was observed a handful of times. V is TRBV27 and J is TRBJ2-2; D gene uncertain. Germline V lookup: CDR1 MNHEY, CDR2 SMNVEV (reference sequence). Trimming cost V 5 bases and J 3 bases, with 10 bases left between them. The CDR3 length is 14 residues. The CDR3 loop reads CASSLLGYTGELFF. In DNA, the CDR3 is TGTGCCAGCAGTCTACTGGGGTACACCGGGGAGCTGTTTTTT.